This entry lists 11 T cell receptor beta chains sequenced from one sample in a study of T cells after yellow fever vaccination. Each CDR3 protein is one row after TCRdb ran MiXCR on the 5' RACE reads. Among roughly 340,000 distinct CDR3 sequences listed, roughly 8.7% were seen once. The material was PBMCs, obtained on the day of the first yellow fever vaccination. These receptor sequences come from a man aged 18 to 35 who received the YFV17D yellow fever vaccine.

This clonotype was seen more than once but under ten times. Here the CDR3 DNA reads TGTGCCAGCTTAGGGGTCGGAGGGGTTAGATCTGAGCAGTACGTC. Translating gives CASLGVGGVRSEQYV. This chain joins TRBV28 and TRBJ2-7; D is possibly TRBD2 (6 bases). Germline assignment: CDR1 MDHEN and CDR2 SYDVKM. V gave up 8 bases and J gave up 7 bases, with 24 bases separating them. The CDR3 is made up of 15 amino acids.

The chain has TRBV10-3 and TRBJ2-7; D ambiguous. V shed 3 bases and J shed 6 bases, with 9 bases lying between them. Germline V gives CDR1 ENHRY, CDR2 SYGVKD. The CDR3 length is 12 residues. The CDR3 reads CAISEALSEQYF. CDR3 nucleotides: TGTGCCATCAGTGAAGCTCTCTCCGAGCAGTACTTC.

This clonotype was recorded many times. The chain joins TRBV12-3 or TRBV12-4 to TRBJ2-1; D is possibly TRBD2 (5 bases). The ends were cut back, 5 bases at V and 2 bases at J, with 10 bases in the middle. The length of the CDR3 is 14 residues. In DNA form, the CDR3 reads TGTGCCAGCAGTGAGGACGGGGCCTACAATGAGCAGTTCTTC. Translation: CASSEDGAYNEQFF.

The rearrangement links TRBV27 to TRBJ2-5; a possible D gene is TRBD1 (6 bases). The V and J ends lost 6 bases and 7 bases respectively, with 18 bases between them. The CDR3 has 14 amino acids. Germline-derived CDR1 and CDR2 are MNHEY and SMNVEV (reference sequence). In DNA form, the CDR3 reads TGTGCCAGCAGCCGGCTACAGGGACGGGGGACCCAGTACTTC. Protein: CASSRLQGRGTQYF.

This clonotype was observed a few times. The chain recombines TRBV5-1 with TRBJ2-2; D is ambiguous. This CDR3 region has 13 residues. Trimming left V 4 bases short and J 7 bases short, with 11 bases between. Germline-derived CDR1 and CDR2 are SGHRS and YFSETQ. CDR3 sequence reads: CASSTARSGELFF. The CDR3 DNA reads TGCGCCAGCAGCACCGCCAGAAGCGGGGAGCTGTTTTTT.

The table lists this clonotype with many counts. The rearrangement joins TRBV6-1 to TRBJ2-1; 8 bases map to TRBD2. This CDR3 comprises 15 residues. Germline lookup yields CDR1 MNHNS and CDR2 SASEGT. V trimming: 5 bases; J trimming: 7 bases; junction bases outside the gene matches: 10. The CDR3 loop is CASSQGTSRGNEQFF. The CDR3 bases are TGTGCCAGCAGTCAAGGGACTAGTCGAGGGAATGAGCAGTTCTTC.

This clonotype was counted a few times. The V call is TRBV11-1, the J call TRBJ1-4, with unresolved D. This CDR3 contains 18 residues. Trimming took 5 bases from V and 4 from J, leaving 23 bases between them. Germline CDR1 is SGHAT and CDR2 is FQDESV (reference sequence). CDR3 sequence reads: CASSPRQTDLWLNEKLFF. CDR3 bases: TGTGCCAGCAGCCCACGTCAGACCGACCTCTGGCTTAATGAAAAACTGTTTTTT.

In this sample, this clonotype turned up a few times. The rearrangement links TRBV12-3 or TRBV12-4 to TRBJ2-7; 7 positions match TRBD2. The junction had 6 bases not matched to a gene; V was cut back by 4 bases and J by 6 bases. The CDR3 runs to 13 residues. The CDR3 sequence is CASSYQGGSEQYF. In DNA form, the CDR3 reads TGTGCCAGCAGTTATCAGGGAGGGTCCGAGCAGTACTTC.

This clonotype was found a few times. The rearrangement links TRBV7-3 to TRBJ2-3; D is ambiguous. The CDR3 extends over 13 amino acids. V was clipped by 4 bases and J by 2 bases, with 7 bases between them. Germline V gene lookup returns CDR1 SGHTA and CDR2 FQGTGA. CDR3 sequence: CASSSRATDTQYF. As DNA, the CDR3 is TGTGCCAGCAGCTCCCGGGCCACAGATACGCAGTATTTT. The variable domain in full, with the rest retrieved from reference TRBV7-3 and TRBJ2-3, is GAGVSQTPSNKVTEKGKYVELRCDPISGHTALYWYRQSLGQGPEFLIYFQGTGAADDSGLPNDRFFAVRPEGSVSTLKIQRTERGDSAVYLCASSSRATDTQYFGPGTRLTVL.

This clonotype was detected ten times or more. The chain carries TRBV5-1 and TRBJ2-3, with 7 bases identical to TRBD2. This CDR3 has 16 amino acids. V lost 3 bases to trimming and J lost 5 bases; unmatched junction nucleotides: 12. From germline, CDR1 is SGHRS and CDR2 YFSETQ. CDR3: CASSSGLVKLLDTQYF. In nucleotides, the CDR3 is TGCGCCAGCAGCTCCGGACTAGTGAAGCTCCTAGATACGCAGTATTTT.

The chain recombines TRBV4-2 with TRBJ2-5; D is undetermined. Trimming pared 0 bases from V and 2 bases from J, leaving 7 bases between. The CDR3 totals 14 residues. Germline V lookup: CDR1 LGHNA, CDR2 YNFKEQ. The CDR3 region has the DNA TGTGCCAGCAGCCAAGAAGACGCGCAAGAGACCCAGTACTTC. Protein: CASSQEDAQETQYF.